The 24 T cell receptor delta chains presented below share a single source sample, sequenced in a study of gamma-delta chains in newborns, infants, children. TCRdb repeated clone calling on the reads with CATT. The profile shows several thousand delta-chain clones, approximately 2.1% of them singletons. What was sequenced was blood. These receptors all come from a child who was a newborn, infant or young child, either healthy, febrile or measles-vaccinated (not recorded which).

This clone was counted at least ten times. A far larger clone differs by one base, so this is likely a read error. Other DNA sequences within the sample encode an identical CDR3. The CDR3 DNA sequence: TGTGCCTGTGACCGGGTCTCCTCTTTGACAGCACAACTCTTCTTC. Translated: CACDRVSSLTAQLFF. The genes are TRDV2 and TRDJ2; D gene uncertain. Germline V lookup: CDR1 GEAIGNYY, CDR2 EKD. This CDR3 spans 15 amino acids.

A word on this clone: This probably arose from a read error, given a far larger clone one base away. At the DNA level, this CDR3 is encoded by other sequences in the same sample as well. The CDR3 DNA is TGTGCCTGCGACACCGGATGGGGGATACGCTCCTGGGACACCCGACAGATGTTTTTC. This sequence encodes CACDTGWGIRSWDTRQMFF. The genes are TRDV2 and TRDJ3; TRDD3 matches 11 bases. This CDR3 contains 19 residues. CDR1 and CDR2 from the germline V gene are GEAIGNYY and EKD.

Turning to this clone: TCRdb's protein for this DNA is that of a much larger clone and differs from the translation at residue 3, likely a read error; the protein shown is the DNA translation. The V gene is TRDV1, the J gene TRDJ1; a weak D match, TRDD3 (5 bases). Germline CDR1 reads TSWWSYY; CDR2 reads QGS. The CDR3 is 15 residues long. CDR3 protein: CAHGELPAYTDKLIF. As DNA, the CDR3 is TGTGCTCATGGGGAACTACCGGCGTACACCGATAAACTCATCTTT.

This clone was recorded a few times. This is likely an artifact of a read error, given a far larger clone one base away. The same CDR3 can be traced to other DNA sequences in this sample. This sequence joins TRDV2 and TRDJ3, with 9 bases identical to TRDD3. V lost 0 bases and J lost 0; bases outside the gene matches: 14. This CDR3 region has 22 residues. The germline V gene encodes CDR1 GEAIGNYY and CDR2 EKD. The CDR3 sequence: CACDTEWTGGYFSSWDTRQMFF. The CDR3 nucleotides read TGTGCCTGTGACACCGAGTGGACAGGGGGATACTTCAGCTCCTGGGACACCCGACAGATGTTTTTC.

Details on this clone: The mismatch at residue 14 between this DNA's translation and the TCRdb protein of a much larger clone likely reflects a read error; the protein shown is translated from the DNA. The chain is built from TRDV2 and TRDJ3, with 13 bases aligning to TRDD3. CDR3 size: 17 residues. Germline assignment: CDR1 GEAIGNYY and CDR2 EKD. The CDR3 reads CACHTGGYDWDTRLMFF. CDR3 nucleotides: TGTGCCTGCCATACTGGGGGATACGACTGGGACACCCGACTGATGTTTTTC.

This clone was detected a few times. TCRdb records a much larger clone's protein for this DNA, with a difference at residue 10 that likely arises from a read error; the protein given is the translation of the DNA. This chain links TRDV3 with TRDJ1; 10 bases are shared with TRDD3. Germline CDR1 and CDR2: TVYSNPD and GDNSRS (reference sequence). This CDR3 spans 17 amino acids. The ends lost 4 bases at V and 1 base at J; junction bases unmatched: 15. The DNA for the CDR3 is TGTGCCTCTAAAGTTCCTACTGGGGGATGTGCCACCGATAAACTCATCTTT. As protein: CASKVPTGGCATDKLIF.

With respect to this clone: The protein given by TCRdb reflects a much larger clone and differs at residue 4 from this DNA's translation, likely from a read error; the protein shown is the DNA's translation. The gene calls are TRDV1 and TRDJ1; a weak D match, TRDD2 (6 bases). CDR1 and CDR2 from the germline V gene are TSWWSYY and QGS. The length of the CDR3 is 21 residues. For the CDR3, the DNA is TGTGCTCTTGAGGAACAACCGGCCTTCCACGGAGCCCGGGGGTACACCGATAAACTCATCTTT. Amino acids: CALEEQPAFHGARGYTDKLIF.

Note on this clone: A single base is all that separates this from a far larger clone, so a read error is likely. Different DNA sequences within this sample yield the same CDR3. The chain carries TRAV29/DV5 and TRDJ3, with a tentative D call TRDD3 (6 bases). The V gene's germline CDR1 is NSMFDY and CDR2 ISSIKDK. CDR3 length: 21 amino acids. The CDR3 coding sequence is TGTGCAGCAAGCGCGGGAATTGGATGGGGGTTAAGCTCCTGGGACACTCGACAGATGTTTTTC. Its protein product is CAASAGIGWGLSSWDTRQMFF.

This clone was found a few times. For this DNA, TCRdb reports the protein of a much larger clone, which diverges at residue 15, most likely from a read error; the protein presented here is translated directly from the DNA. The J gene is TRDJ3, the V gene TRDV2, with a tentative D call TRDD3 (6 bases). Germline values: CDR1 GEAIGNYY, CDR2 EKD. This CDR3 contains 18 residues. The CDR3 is CACDTGDFYSWDTRRMFF. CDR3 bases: TGTGCCTGTGACACCGGGGATTTCTACTCCTGGGACACCCGACGGATGTTTTTC.

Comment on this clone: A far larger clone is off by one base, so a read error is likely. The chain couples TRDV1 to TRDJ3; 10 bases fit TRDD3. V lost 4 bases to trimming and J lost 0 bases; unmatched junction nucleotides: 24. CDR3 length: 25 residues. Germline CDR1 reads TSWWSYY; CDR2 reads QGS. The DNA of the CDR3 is TGTGCTCTTGGGGCGCCGTCTTCTATTTCCACTTTGGGGGATACTAGCTCCTGGGACACCCGACAGATGTTTTTC. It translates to CALGAPSSISTLGDTSSWDTRQMFF.

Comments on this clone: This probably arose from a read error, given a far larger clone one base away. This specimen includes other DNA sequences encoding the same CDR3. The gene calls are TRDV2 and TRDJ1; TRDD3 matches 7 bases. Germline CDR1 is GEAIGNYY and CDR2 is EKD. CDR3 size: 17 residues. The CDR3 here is CACDPAGDRLYTDKLIF. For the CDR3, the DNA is TGTGCCTGTGACCCTGCGGGGGATCGGCTGTACACCGATAAGCTCATCTTT.

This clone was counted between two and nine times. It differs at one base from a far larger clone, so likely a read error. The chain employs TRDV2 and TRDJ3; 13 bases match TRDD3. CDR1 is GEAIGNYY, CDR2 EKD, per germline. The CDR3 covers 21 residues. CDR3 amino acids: CACDTLLGDTRFSWDARQMFF. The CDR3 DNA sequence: TGTGCCTGTGACACCCTACTGGGGGATACGCGGTTCTCCTGGGACGCCCGACAGATGTTTTTC.

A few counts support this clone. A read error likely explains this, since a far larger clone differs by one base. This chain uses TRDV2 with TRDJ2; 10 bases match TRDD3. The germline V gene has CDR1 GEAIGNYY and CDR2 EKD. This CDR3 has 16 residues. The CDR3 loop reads CARDTLGDTLTAQLFF. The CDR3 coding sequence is TGTGCCCGTGACACTCTGGGGGATACTTTGACAGCACAACTCTTCTTT.

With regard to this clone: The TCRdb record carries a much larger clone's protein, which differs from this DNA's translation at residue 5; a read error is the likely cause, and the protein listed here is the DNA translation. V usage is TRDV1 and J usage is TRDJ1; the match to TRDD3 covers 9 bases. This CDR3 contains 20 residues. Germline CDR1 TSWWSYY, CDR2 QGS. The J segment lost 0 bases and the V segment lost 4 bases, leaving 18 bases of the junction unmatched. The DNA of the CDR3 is TGTGCTCTTGGGGTACTACCCCTGGTGGGGATACGGAGGTACACCGATAAACTCATCTTT. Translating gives CALGVLPLVGIRRYTDKLIF.

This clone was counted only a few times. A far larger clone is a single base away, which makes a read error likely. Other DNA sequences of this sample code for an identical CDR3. The CDR3 DNA sequence: TGTGCTCTTGGAGAACTCCCCCCTTTTACTACTTTGACAGCACAACTCTTCTTT. As protein: CALGELPPFTTLTAQLFF. This chain joins TRDV1 and TRDJ2; D is ambiguous. Per germline, CDR1 TSWWSYY and CDR2 QGS. The CDR3 runs 18 residues.

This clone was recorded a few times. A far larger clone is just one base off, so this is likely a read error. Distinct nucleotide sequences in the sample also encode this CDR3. The CDR3 region is CACDPVLGDKYTDKLIF. CDR3 nucleotide sequence: TGTGCCTGTGATCCAGTGCTGGGGGATAAGTACACCGATAAACTCATCTTT. The V call is TRDV2, the J call TRDJ1, with 10 bases aligning to TRDD3. Trimming removed 4 bases from V and 0 bases from J; junction bases left unmatched: 10. Germline V gene sequence: CDR1 GEAIGNYY, CDR2 EKD. CDR3 size: 17 residues.

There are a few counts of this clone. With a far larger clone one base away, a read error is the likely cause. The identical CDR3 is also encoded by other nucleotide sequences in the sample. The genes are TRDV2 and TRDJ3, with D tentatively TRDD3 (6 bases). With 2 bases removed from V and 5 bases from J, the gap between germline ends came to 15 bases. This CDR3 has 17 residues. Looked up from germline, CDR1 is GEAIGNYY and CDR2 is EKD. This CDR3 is CACDKLGDTRDTRQMFF. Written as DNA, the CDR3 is TGTGCCTGTGACAAACTGGGAGATACCCGGGACACCCGACAGATGTTTTTC.

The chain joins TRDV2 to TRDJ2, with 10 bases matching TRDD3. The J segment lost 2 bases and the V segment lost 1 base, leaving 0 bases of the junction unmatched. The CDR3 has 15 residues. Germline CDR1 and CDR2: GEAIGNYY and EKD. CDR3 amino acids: CACDTGGYLTAQLFF. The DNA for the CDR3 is TGTGCCTGTGACACTGGGGGATACTTGACAGCACAACTCTTCTTT.

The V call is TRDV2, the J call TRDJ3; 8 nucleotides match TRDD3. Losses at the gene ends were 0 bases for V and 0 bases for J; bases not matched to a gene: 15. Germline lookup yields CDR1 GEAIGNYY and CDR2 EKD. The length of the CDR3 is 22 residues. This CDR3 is CACDTVGELGGRFSWDTRQMFF. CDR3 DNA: TGTGCCTGTGACACCGTCGGAGAACTGGGGGGCCGATTCTCCTGGGACACCCGACAGATGTTTTTC.

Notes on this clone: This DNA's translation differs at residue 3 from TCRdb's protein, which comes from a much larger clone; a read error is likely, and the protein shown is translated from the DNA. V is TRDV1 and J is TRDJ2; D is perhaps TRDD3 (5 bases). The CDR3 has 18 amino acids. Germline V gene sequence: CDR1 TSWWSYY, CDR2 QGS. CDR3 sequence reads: CARGELPPFTTLTAQLFF. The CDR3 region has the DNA TGTGCTCGTGGGGAACTCCCCCCTTTTACTACTTTGACAGCACAACTCTTCTTT.

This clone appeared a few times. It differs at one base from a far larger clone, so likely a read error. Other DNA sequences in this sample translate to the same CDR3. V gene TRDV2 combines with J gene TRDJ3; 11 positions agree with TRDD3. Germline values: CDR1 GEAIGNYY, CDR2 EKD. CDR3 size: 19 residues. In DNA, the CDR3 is TGTGCCTGTGACACCTACTGGGGGATAAGCTCCTGGGATACCCGACAGATGTTTTTC. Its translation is CACDTYWGISSWDTRQMFF.

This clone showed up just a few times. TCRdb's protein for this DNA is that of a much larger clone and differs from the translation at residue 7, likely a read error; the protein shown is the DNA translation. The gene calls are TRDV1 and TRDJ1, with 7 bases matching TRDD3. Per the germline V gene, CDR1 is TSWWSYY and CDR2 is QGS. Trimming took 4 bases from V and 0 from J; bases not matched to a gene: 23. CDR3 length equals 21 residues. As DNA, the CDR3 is TGTGCTCTTGGGGGACCTAGGCCGGGGGGATTCATCATAAGTTACACCGATAAACTCATCTTT. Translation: CALGGPRPGGFIISYTDKLIF.

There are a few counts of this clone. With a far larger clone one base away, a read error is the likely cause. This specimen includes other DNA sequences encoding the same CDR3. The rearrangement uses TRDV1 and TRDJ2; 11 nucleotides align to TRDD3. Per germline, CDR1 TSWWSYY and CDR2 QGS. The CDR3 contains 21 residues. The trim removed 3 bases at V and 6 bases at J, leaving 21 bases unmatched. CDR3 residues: CALGDHWPGGYSVVVAAQLFF. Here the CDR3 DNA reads TGTGCTCTTGGGGATCACTGGCCTGGGGGATACTCGGTGGTAGTGGCAGCACAACTCTTCTTT.

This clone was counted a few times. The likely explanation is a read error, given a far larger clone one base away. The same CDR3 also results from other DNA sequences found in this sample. The CDR3 DNA reads TGTGCCTTTAGATTACGGGGTCCCGATAAACTCATCTTT. This translates into CAFRLRGPDKLIF. V and J are TRDV3 and TRDJ1, with D uncertain. The germline V gene has CDR1 TVYSNPD and CDR2 GDNSRS (reference sequence). Trimming removed 0 bases at V and 3 bases at J, with 11 bases between. The CDR3 contains 13 residues.